This T cell receptor beta chain derives from a study of cytotoxic CD8 clonotypes in ibrutinib-treated CLL. CDR1 is SGHRS and CDR2 is YFSETQ in the germline V gene. V lost 0 bases to trimming and J lost 1 base; unmatched junction nucleotides: 7. The CDR3 spans 17 residues. This clone was seen only a few times. Genomic DNA in an amount of approximately 2.2 micrograms was extracted from cryopreserved PBMCs and used for the preparation of TCR beta libraries. Some clones are missing from TCRdb's copy, which holds only in-frame ones; the method was immunoSEQ multiplex PCR. The sample yields 330,000 or so clones, about 64% seen once.

J is TRBJ2-1 and V is TRBV5-1; 7 bases are a match to TRBD1. The TCR originated in a human donor with chronic lymphocytic leukemia. The sequencing used PBMCs, collected after 36 months of ibrutinib treatment. DNA for the CDR3: TGCGCCAGCAGCTTGGGGACTGACAGGGTATCCTACAATGAGCAGTTCTTC. It yields the protein CASSLGTDRVSYNEQFF.